This entry lists 19 T cell receptor beta chains sequenced from one sample in a study of T cells in Graves' hyperthyroidism and ophthalmopathy. From RNA transcripts, TCR beta CDR3 regions were amplified. RT-PCR in the first round (using the HTBI primer set) targeted the TCR CDR3. TCRdb reanalysed the multiplex PCR reads using MiXCR and keeps one entry per CDR3 protein. Of roughly 720,000 distinct CDR3 sequences listed, 17% are singletons. Sequencing input: blood. These receptors were collected from a man aged 50-60 years with Graves' hyperthyroidism.

This clonotype has a count of ten or more. This chain connects TRBV28 to TRBJ2-1, with TRBD2 matching 7 bases. Germline assignment: CDR1 MDHEN and CDR2 SYDVKM. The CDR3 has 14 amino acids. V lost 5 bases and J lost 6; bases outside the gene matches: 7. In DNA, the CDR3 is TGTGCCAGCAGTCCCGGCGGGAGCGTCAATGAGCAGTTCTTC. This codes for CASSPGGSVNEQFF.

Note on this clonotype: With a much larger clone just one base away, this may be a read error. This chain connects TRBV11-2 to TRBJ2-7; D possibly uses TRBD1 or TRBD2 (6 bases each). Germline values: CDR1 SGHAT, CDR2 FQNNGV. V was pared by 3 bases and J by 4 bases, with 16 bases between. The CDR3 is 15 residues long. This CDR3 is CASSFGTGAAYEQYF. The DNA for the CDR3 is TGTGCCAGCAGCTTTGGGACGGGGGCAGCTTACGAGCAGTACTTC. Based on the CDR3 plus reference TRBV11-2 and TRBJ2-7, the full variable domain is EAGVAQSPRYKIIEKRQSVAFWCNPISGHATLYWYQQILGQGPKLLIQFQNNGVVDDSQLPKDRFSAERLKGVDSTLKIQPAKLEDSAVYLCASSFGTGAAYEQYFGPGTRLTVT.

This clonotype has only a few counts. V and J are TRBV4-1 and TRBJ2-3; 14 positions match TRBD2. CDR3 length equals 17 residues. Germline CDR1 MGHRA, CDR2 YSYEKL. V lost 4 bases to trimming and J lost 7 bases; unmatched junction nucleotides: 10. CDR3 nucleotides: TGCGCCAGCAGCCCTATGGGACTAGCGGGAGAGCGGAATACGCAGTATTTT. This encodes CASSPMGLAGERNTQYF.

This clonotype has a count of ten or more. V gene TRBV10-3 combines with J gene TRBJ2-7; D ambiguous. The ends were cut back, 0 bases at V and 2 bases at J, with 14 bases in the middle. This CDR3 comprises 16 residues. Per the germline V gene, CDR1 is ENHRY and CDR2 is SYGVKD. CDR3 residues: CAISESTARKTYEQYF. The DNA for the CDR3 is TGTGCCATCAGTGAGTCTACGGCGAGGAAAACCTACGAGCAGTACTTC.

In this sample, this clonotype turned up a few times. A junction boundary mismatches the germline segment, possibly from a read error. The chain is built from TRBV19 and TRBJ2-1, with a weak D call TRBD2 (5 bases). Per germline, CDR1 LNHDA and CDR2 SQIVND (reference sequence). The CDR3 is made up of 15 amino acids. CDR3 residues: CASSIVDLGANGQFF. The CDR3, as DNA: TGTGCCAGTAGTATAGTAGATTTGGGAGCGAATGGGCAGTTCTTC.

Only a few counts were recorded for this clonotype. This chain uses TRBV27 with TRBJ2-7; 7 positions agree with TRBD1. Trimming removed 6 bases from V and 0 bases from J; junction bases left unmatched: 5. The CDR3 spans 14 residues. Germline V CDR1 and CDR2: MNHEY, SMNVEV (reference sequence). In DNA, the CDR3 is TGTGCCAGCAGCCCGACAGGGAACTCCTACGAGCAGTACTTC. The encoded protein is CASSPTGNSYEQYF.

At least ten counts were recorded for this clonotype. This chain uses TRBV10-3 with TRBJ2-7; 7 nucleotides match TRBD2. This CDR3 has 13 residues. The germline CDR1 and CDR2 sequences are ENHRY and SYGVKD. After removal of 0 bases from V and 6 bases from J, the junction contained 2 bases not matched to a gene. The CDR3 sequence is CAISESWEGEQYF. The CDR3 DNA reads as TGTGCCATCAGTGAGTCATGGGAGGGCGAGCAGTACTTC.

This clonotype occurred many times. The chain couples TRBV28 to TRBJ2-7, with 10 bases lining up with TRBD1. The length of the CDR3 is 15 residues. The V gene's germline CDR1 is MDHEN and CDR2 SYDVKM. Trimming cost V 6 bases and J 6 bases; bases outside gene matches: 11. In DNA form, the CDR3 reads TGTGCCAGCAGCAGACAGGGGGCCCTTTTCTCCGAGCAGTACTTC. This translates into CASSRQGALFSEQYF.

This clonotype has a count of ten or more. The chain joins TRBV7-2 to TRBJ2-7, with D perhaps matching TRBD1 or TRBD2 (5 bases each). From germline, CDR1 is SGHTA and CDR2 FQGNSA. The CDR3 runs to 15 residues. The V gene lost 4 bases and the J gene lost 7 bases, with 20 bases spanning the gap. The CDR3 nucleotides are TGTGCCAGCAGCTCTTACCCGGGACCGACTTATGAGCAGTACTTC. It is translated as CASSSYPGPTYEQYF.

The chain uses TRBV20-1 and TRBJ1-6; no definite D call. CDR1 is DFQATT and CDR2 is SNEGSKA in the germline V gene (reference sequence). The V gene lost 0 bases and the J gene lost 5 bases, with 8 bases spanning the gap. The CDR3 is 14 amino acids. DNA for the CDR3: TGCAGTGCTAGAGATGCGGGCCATAATTCACCCCTCCACTTT. Amino acids: CSARDAGHNSPLHF.

There are many counts of this clonotype. The J gene is TRBJ2-4, the V gene TRBV28; 14 bases align to TRBD2. Trimming at V came to 5 bases and at J to 2 bases, leaving 8 bases not matched to a gene. CDR3 length: 18 amino acids. The germline gives CDR1 MDHEN, CDR2 SYDVKM. The CDR3 DNA reads as TGTGCCAGCAGTCCCGGACTAGCGGGAGGCCCACCCAAAAACATTCAGTACTTC. It is translated as CASSPGLAGGPPKNIQYF. The entire variable domain, with the rest obtained from reference TRBV28 and TRBJ2-4, is as follows: DVKVTQSSRYLVKRTGEKVFLECVQDMDHENMFWYRQDPGLGLRLIYFSYDVKMKEKGDIPEGYSVSREKKERFSLILESASTNQTSMYLCASSPGLAGGPPKNIQYFGAGTRLSVL.

At least ten counts were recorded for this clonotype. The chain uses TRBV4-1 and TRBJ2-1; 8 bases are a match to TRBD2. Trimming at V came to 0 bases and at J to 0 bases, leaving 4 bases not matched to a gene. Germline loops: CDR1 MGHRA, CDR2 YSYEKL. CDR3 length: 17 amino acids. The CDR3 here is CASSQDWSGSSYNEQFF. CDR3 nucleotide sequence: TGCGCCAGCAGCCAAGATTGGAGCGGGAGCTCCTACAATGAGCAGTTCTTC.

At least ten counts were recorded for this clonotype. The chain is built from TRBV2 and TRBJ1-5; D may be TRBD1 (6 bases). Germline V gene sequence: CDR1 SNHLY, CDR2 FYNNEI. Trimming removed 3 bases at V and 0 bases at J, with 9 bases between. The CDR3 spans 15 residues. CDR3 protein: CASSESRGSNQPQHF. The CDR3 DNA follows: TGTGCCAGCAGTGAGAGCAGGGGTAGCAATCAGCCCCAGCATTTT.

This clonotype has ten or more counts. This chain joins TRBV10-3 and TRBJ1-1, with D uncertain. Germline CDR1 and CDR2: ENHRY and SYGVKD. CDR3 size: 13 residues. Trimming stripped 10 bases from V and 4 bases from J, with 16 bases between. The CDR3 sequence: CATKGPASTEAFF. The CDR3 DNA reads as TGTGCCACCAAGGGCCCAGCTAGCACTGAAGCTTTCTTT.

This clonotype was observed at least ten times. V and J are TRBV28 and TRBJ1-2; D is unresolved. The CDR3 consists of 12 residues. Per germline, CDR1 MDHEN and CDR2 SYDVKM. Between the trimmed V and J ends, which lost 3 bases and 12 bases, there was a span of 14 bases. CDR3 protein: CASSFGPSPDTF. CDR3 bases: TGTGCCAGCAGTTTCGGCCCCTCCCCCGACACCTTC.

This clonotype was seen a handful of times. The V call is TRBV29-1, the J call TRBJ2-2; TRBD2 matches 8 bases. The CDR3 totals 14 residues. The ends lost 6 bases at V and 13 bases at J; junction bases unmatched: 16. Germline-derived CDR1 and CDR2 are SQVTM and ANQGSEA. CDR3 region: CSVDTGTSGRGLFF. CDR3 bases: TGCAGCGTGGATACCGGGACTAGTGGCAGGGGGCTGTTTTTT.

This clonotype has ten or more counts. V is TRBV11-2 and J is TRBJ2-3, with D perhaps assigned TRBD1 or TRBD2 (6 bases each). CDR3 length equals 17 residues. The V gene lost 1 base and the J gene lost 3 bases, with 17 bases spanning the gap. Germline V gene data show CDR1 as SGHAT and CDR2 as FQNNGV. The CDR3 region is CASSLAGDWGATDTQYF. The CDR3 DNA is TGTGCCAGCAGCTTAGCAGGGGACTGGGGTGCGACAGATACGCAGTATTTT.

This clonotype appeared many times. The chain combines TRBV6-2 or TRBV6-3 with TRBJ2-7; D is unresolved. The CDR3 consists of 17 residues. Trimming shortened V by 0 bases and J by 0 bases, and 15 bases separated the two germline ends. CDR1 is MNHEY and CDR2 is SVGEGT in the germline V gene. For the CDR3, the DNA is TGTGCCAGCAGTTACTCTAAAGTCTTGGTGTTCTCCTACGAGCAGTACTTC. This codes for CASSYSKVLVFSYEQYF.

This clonotype was counted at least ten times. The chain carries TRBV2 and TRBJ1-5; 9 positions match TRBD1. V lost 6 bases and J lost 4; bases outside the gene matches: 1. Germline V CDR1 and CDR2: SNHLY, FYNNEI. The CDR3 is made up of 13 amino acids. The CDR3 here is CASRGTGNQPQHF. CDR3 DNA sequence: TGTGCCAGCAGAGGGACAGGGAATCAGCCCCAGCATTTT.